This entry lists 20 T cell receptor beta chains sequenced from one sample in a study of T-cell memory formation after mild COVID-19. Each CDR3 protein is one row after TCRdb ran MiXCR on the 5' RACE reads. The data show about 260,000 distinct CDR3 sequences, under 8.5% seen once. Specimen: PBMCs or a T cell subset sorted from them (not recorded which). All receptors come from a young man who had mild COVID-19 (a few samples of this study predate the infection). Cell type and time point are not known.

The chain employs TRBV29-1 and TRBJ2-3; a weak D match, TRBD1 (5 bases). This CDR3 comprises 15 residues. Germline CDR1 is SQVTM and CDR2 is ANQGSEA. The V end lost 6 bases, the J end lost 4 bases, and 20 bases lay between the germline ends. CDR3 residues: CSVRQTVTTPDTQYF. DNA for the CDR3: TGCAGCGTCAGGCAGACAGTCACGACGCCAGATACGCAGTATTTT.

This clonotype was observed at least ten times. CDR3 in amino acids: CASSLVGGRSDIQYF. The CDR3 coding sequence is TGTGCCAGCAGCTTAGTAGGGGGCAGGTCGGACATTCAGTACTTC. The chain joins TRBV11-2 to TRBJ2-4; 7 positions agree with TRBD1. Trimming took 1 base from V and 8 from J; bases not matched to a gene: 8. Looked up from germline, CDR1 is SGHAT and CDR2 is FQNNGV. CDR3 size: 15 residues.

Ten or more counts support this clonotype. The chain is built from TRBV6-5 and TRBJ1-2, with TRBD1 identical over 8 bases. The CDR3 is 16 amino acids. Unmatched junction bases numbered 15, after V lost 8 bases and J lost 4 bases. Germline assignment: CDR1 MNHEY and CDR2 SVGAGI. The CDR3 sequence: CASGFWIGTGGYGYTF. Here the CDR3 DNA reads TGTGCCAGCGGATTCTGGATCGGAACAGGGGGCTATGGCTACACCTTC.

In this sample, this clonotype turned up a few times. This rearrangement joins TRBV5-1 to TRBJ2-5; D gene unclear. Trimming left V 1 base short and J 1 base short, with 5 bases between. Germline CDR1 reads SGHRS; CDR2 reads YFSETQ. CDR3 length: 13 amino acids. CDR3 coding DNA: TGCGCCAGCAGCTTGATCGGCCAAGAGACCCAGTACTTC. Translating gives CASSLIGQETQYF.

This clonotype has a handful of counts. This chain connects TRBV6-5 to TRBJ1-4, with TRBD1 identical over 9 bases. There are 14 residues in the CDR3. The germline V gene encodes CDR1 MNHEY and CDR2 SVGAGI. V lost 6 bases to trimming and J lost 7 bases; unmatched junction nucleotides: 6. The CDR3 DNA follows: TGTGCCAGCAGGACAGGGGGGGCCGGTGAAAAACTGTTTTTT. This codes for CASRTGGAGEKLFF.

The J gene is TRBJ2-3, the V gene TRBV20-1; D is ambiguous. CDR3 length: 13 residues. Germline values: CDR1 DFQATT, CDR2 SNEGSKA (reference sequence). V lost 7 bases and J lost 1, with 12 bases in between. Written as DNA, the CDR3 is TGCAGTGGTGCAGGATCTCGCACAGATACGCAGTATTTT. Translation gives CSGAGSRTDTQYF.

This clonotype occurred a few times. The CDR3 DNA reads as TGTGCCAGCAGCCCTACCGTCGGACGGGCTGAAGCTTTCTTT. It is translated as CASSPTVGRAEAFF. J is TRBJ1-1 and V is TRBV11-2; D is uncertain. Between the trimmed V and J ends, which lost 5 bases and 6 bases, there was a span of 16 bases. The CDR3 totals 14 residues. In germline, CDR1 is SGHAT, CDR2 FQNNGV.

This clonotype occurred many times. The genes are TRBV12-3 or TRBV12-4 and TRBJ2-4; 7 bases fit TRBD2. Unmatched junction bases numbered 5, after V lost 5 bases and J lost 4 bases. This CDR3 contains 14 residues. The CDR3 DNA is TGTGCCAGCAGTGAACACGGGGGGAAAAACATTCAGTACTTC. Translated: CASSEHGGKNIQYF.

The sample holds a few counts of this clonotype. The rearrangement uses TRBV10-3 and TRBJ1-1; unclear D gene. CDR3 length equals 12 residues. V was shortened by 8 bases and J by 4 bases, with 11 bases between the two germline ends. From germline, CDR1 is ENHRY and CDR2 SYGVKD. In nucleotides, the CDR3 is TGTGCCATCGGCGGGCGGGGCACTGAAGCTTTCTTT. It is translated as CAIGGRGTEAFF.

This clonotype was detected only a few times. This chain joins TRBV7-2 and TRBJ1-3; D is perhaps TRBD1 (5 bases). The V end was cut by 7 bases, the J end by 2 bases, with 15 bases between. CDR1 is SGHTA, CDR2 FQGNSA, per germline. This CDR3 has 15 residues. The CDR3 coding sequence is TGTGCCAGCAACAAATACCCGACAGCTGGAAACACCATATATTTT. Protein sequence: CASNKYPTAGNTIYF.

This chain uses TRBV4-1 with TRBJ2-7; no definite D call. The CDR3 is made up of 13 amino acids. Germline lookup yields CDR1 MGHRA and CDR2 YSYEKL. Trimming removed 0 bases from V and 1 base from J, with 4 bases in between. The CDR3: CASSQDWSYEQYV. DNA for the CDR3: TGCGCCAGCAGCCAAGACTGGTCCTACGAGCAGTACGTC.

This clonotype was counted many times. The rearrangement uses TRBV4-1 and TRBJ1-2; no firm D call. The CDR3 is made up of 14 amino acids. Trimming stripped 0 bases from V and 3 bases from J, with 8 bases between. CDR1 MGHRA and CDR2 YSYEKL come from the germline V gene. CDR3 DNA: TGCGCCAGCAGCCAAGAGTACGGGGACTATGGCTACACCTTC. This encodes CASSQEYGDYGYTF.

At least ten counts were recorded for this clonotype. The chain employs TRBV29-1 and TRBJ2-1; perhaps TRBD2 as D (5 bases). Germline assignment: CDR1 SQVTM and CDR2 ANQGSEA. Trimming pared 2 bases from V and 2 bases from J, leaving 10 bases between. CDR3 length equals 14 residues. CDR3 sequence: CSVELIGTYNEQFF. Here the CDR3 DNA reads TGCAGCGTTGAACTCATCGGGACCTACAATGAGCAGTTCTTC.

The table lists this clonotype with a few counts. The genes are TRBV9 and TRBJ1-2; 9 bases agree with TRBD1. J was trimmed by 10 bases and V by 2 bases; bases with no gene match: 6. The CDR3 has 13 amino acids. CDR1 is SGDLS, CDR2 YYNGEE, per germline. The CDR3 region is CASSVDGQGNYTF. CDR3 DNA sequence: TGTGCCAGCAGCGTGGACGGACAGGGGAACTACACCTTC.

The V and J genes are TRBV28 and TRBJ1-1; D unresolved. V lost 10 bases to trimming and J lost 3 bases, with 12 bases between them. The CDR3 spans 12 residues. Germline V gene sequence: CDR1 MDHEN, CDR2 SYDVKM. The CDR3 reads CATHWGDTEAFF. In DNA, the CDR3 is TGTGCCACCCATTGGGGTGACACTGAAGCTTTCTTT.

This clonotype was seen only a few times. The chain couples TRBV7-2 to TRBJ1-1; unclear D gene. The CDR3 is 14 residues long. V was clipped by 0 bases and J by 4 bases, with 9 bases between them. Germline CDR1 SGHTA, CDR2 FQGNSA. CDR3 residues: CASSLARQRTEAFF. The CDR3 region has the DNA TGTGCCAGCAGCTTAGCGCGACAACGCACTGAAGCTTTCTTT.

The chain links TRBV29-1 to TRBJ2-3; D perhaps matches TRBD2 (5 bases). The V gene's germline CDR1 is SQVTM and CDR2 ANQGSEA. CDR3 length: 13 amino acids. Between the trimmed V and J ends, which lost 7 bases and 1 base, there was a span of 12 bases. DNA for the CDR3: TGCAGCGCCATACAGAGGGGCACAGATACGCAGTATTTT. Encoded protein: CSAIQRGTDTQYF.

This clonotype was observed at least ten times. The chain combines TRBV5-1 with TRBJ2-1; tentatively, D is TRBD2 (5 bases). This CDR3 contains 13 residues. The germline gives CDR1 SGHRS, CDR2 YFSETQ. Trimming stripped 1 base from V and 5 bases from J, with 7 bases between. CDR3 amino acids: CASSLPRDNEQFF. The CDR3 DNA reads as TGCGCCAGCAGCTTGCCGCGGGACAATGAGCAGTTCTTC.

The chain carries TRBV12-3 or TRBV12-4 and TRBJ1-2, with D hard to call. V was cut by 3 bases and J by 4 bases, with 18 bases left in between. There are 16 residues in the CDR3. The CDR3 coding sequence is TGTGCCAGCAGTTTCTTAAGGGTCCCCATTGGCTATGGCTACACCTTC. Translated, it gives CASSFLRVPIGYGYTF.

The chain carries TRBV5-1 and TRBJ1-1, with 9 bases identical to TRBD1. The CDR3 contains 15 residues. CDR1 SGHRS and CDR2 YFSETQ come from the germline V gene. J gave up 7 bases and V 6 bases, and 13 bases lay outside the gene matches. The CDR3 coding sequence is TGCGCCAGCACACGGACAGGGGTTGTTCAGAATGAAGCTTTCTTT. This codes for CASTRTGVVQNEAFF.